A selection of T cell receptor beta chains follows, all from one sample in a study of T cell responses to AZD1222 COVID-19 vaccine. Measured with immunoSEQ multiplex PCR; TCRdb has only the in-frame clones, and not every one. The table has 140,000 to 150,000 clones, around 87% seen once. This specimen consisted of peripheral blood, obtained on day 0 of AZD1222 vaccination. The receptors derive from an adult in good health. CDR3s include the opening cysteine and the closing phenylalanine or tryptophan.

TRBJ2-3 | 16 | TRBV7-6 | CASSLKLAVSTDTQYF
TRBJ1-3 | 14 | TRBV6-4 | CASSDTRPGNTIYF
TRBJ1-4 | 15 | TRBV5-4 | CASSAAGTKAEKLFF
TRBJ2-5 | 13 | TRBV10-3 | CAISESIQETQYF
TRBJ2-5 | 13 | TRBV10-3 | CAIQMSIIETQYF
TRBJ1-5 | 13 | TRBV7-2 | CASSLGVNQPQHF
TRBJ1-6 | 14 | TRBV3-1/TRBV3-2 | CASSQRSYNSPLHF
TRBJ2-3 | 16 | TRBV5-4 | CASSTGQAGTTDTQYF
TRBJ1-1 | 14 | TRBV7-2 | CASSLHRGNTEAFF
TRBJ2-7 | 15 | TRBV4-1 | CASSQPGQGVYEQYF
TRBJ1-1 | 14 | TRBV28 | CASSLGGVPTEAFF
TRBJ1-2 | 13 | TRBV7-2 | CASSSPQGYGYTF
TRBJ1-1 | 15 | TRBV6-1 | CASSVRDRGNTEAFF
TRBJ1-4 | 15 | TRBV3-1/TRBV3-2 | CASSQGRRSNEKLFF
TRBJ1-5 | 15 | TRBV3-1/TRBV3-2 | CASSQDWGGGQPQHF
TRBJ1-4 | 13 | TRBV19 | CASGIGDSEKLFF
TRBJ2-5 | 16 | TRBV5-1 | CASSVWDRVEGETQYF
TRBJ2-3 | 16 | TRBV18 | CASSPLRGTITDTQYF
TRBJ1-3 | 14 | TRBV3-1/TRBV3-2 | CASSQDPSGNTIYF
TRBJ2-1 | 17 | TRBV30 | CAWSSPAGTGVHNEQFF
TRBJ1-2 | 13 | TRBV30 | CAWSTGTVYGYTF
TRBJ2-7 | 14 | TRBV9 | CASTPGQGTYEQYF
TRBJ2-1 | 14 | TRBV7-3 | CANTHPEAYNEQFF
TRBJ1-2 | 11 | TRBV20-1 | CSARDQGGYTF
TRBJ2-3 | 15 | TRBV7-6 | CASSSVERRTDTQYF
TRBJ2-7 | 15 | TRBV7-2 | CASSIRRDLNYEQYF
TRBJ2-3 | 18 | TRBV28 | CASSLWGVIAGGTDTQYF
TRBJ2-5 | 16 | TRBV7-2 | CASSLAVAGGPGTQYF
TRBJ1-2 | 16 | TRBV18 | CASSPVPTLANYGYTF
TRBJ2-3 | 14 | TRBV5-4 | CASSLDFSADTQYF
TRBJ1-4 | 18 | TRBV14 | CASSQRTGGARTNEKLFF
TRBJ1-2 | 13 | TRBV30 | CAWSGLGQGRYTF
TRBJ1-2 | 12 | TRBV12-3/TRBV12-4 | CASSFEGSGYTF
TRBJ1-1 | 15 | TRBV5-1 | CASQSLRGGNTEAFF
TRBJ1-1 | 13 | TRBV19 | CASSWVGNTEAFF
TRBJ2-7 | 12 | TRBV7-2 | CASSFSSYEQYF
TRBJ2-6 | 17 | TRBV4-2 | CASSQDRGHSGANVLTF
TRBJ2-4 | 17 | TRBV19 | CASSIYGGASAKNIQYF
TRBJ2-7 | 14 | TRBV7-8 | CASSSDRRSGEQYF
TRBJ1-2 | 13 | TRBV6-5 | CASKAGPSYGYTF
TRBJ2-1 | 15 | TRBV27 | CASSRRTDFFNEQFF
TRBJ1-1 | 13 | TRBV27 | CASSLSGATEAFF